The 12 T cell receptor beta chains given below trace back to one sample, sequenced in a study of early T cells in non-severe SARS-CoV-2 infection. TCRdb re-called the 5' RACE reads with MiXCR, one entry per CDR3 protein. This table has 43,000 or so distinct CDR3 sequences, roughly 7% appearing once. Sequenced sample: whole blood. The receptors come from an adult who was a healthcare worker with PCR-confirmed SARS-CoV-2 infection or an uninfected control (not recorded which).

This clonotype showed up many times. The V gene is TRBV20-1, the J gene TRBJ1-2; D ambiguous. Trimming took off 5 bases at V and 2 bases at J, with 12 bases between the two ends. The germline V gene has CDR1 DFQATT and CDR2 SNEGSKA (reference sequence). The CDR3 is 13 residues long. CDR3 DNA sequence: TGCAGTGCTTTAGGCCAGGTGAACTATGGCTACACCTTC. Amino acid sequence: CSALGQVNYGYTF.

This clonotype was seen repeatedly, ten times or more. The CDR3 DNA reads as TGTGCCAGCCGACTAGCGGGGAGCCAAGAGACCCAGTACTTC. As protein: CASRLAGSQETQYF. V usage is TRBV2 and J usage is TRBJ2-5, with TRBD2 matching over 11 bases. The trim removed 8 bases at V and 1 base at J, leaving 3 bases unmatched. Germline assignment: CDR1 SNHLY and CDR2 FYNNEI. This CDR3 contains 14 residues.

This clonotype appeared many times. The rearrangement links TRBV27 to TRBJ2-7; TRBD1 matches at 8 bases. J was trimmed by 2 bases and V by 1 base; bases with no gene match: 16. The CDR3 runs 19 residues. Germline assignment: CDR1 MNHEY and CDR2 SMNVEV (reference sequence). The CDR3 reads CASSLFSRSLDRVPYEQYF. Written as DNA, the CDR3 is TGTGCCAGCAGTTTATTCTCCCGCTCATTGGACAGGGTACCCTACGAGCAGTACTTC.

The chain combines TRBV12-3 or TRBV12-4 with TRBJ2-2, with 9 bases identical to TRBD1. This CDR3 contains 16 residues. V was pared by 7 bases and J by 4 bases, with 10 bases of the junction left unmatched. The CDR3 here is CASTPWGQGATGELFF. The CDR3 nucleotides are TGTGCCAGCACCCCCTGGGGACAGGGTGCCACCGGGGAGCTGTTTTTT.

This clonotype was detected many times. The rearrangement joins TRBV7-9 to TRBJ2-2; perhaps TRBD2 as D (5 bases). V was cut by 7 bases and J by 3 bases, with 12 bases left in between. Per germline, CDR1 SEHNR and CDR2 FQNEAQ (reference sequence). The length of the CDR3 is 14 residues. DNA of the CDR3: TGTGCCAGCACCAGCGGCCGGGACACCGGGGAGCTGTTTTTT. This gives the protein CASTSGRDTGELFF.

The chain is built from TRBV4-1 and TRBJ2-7; 7 nucleotides agree with TRBD1. Trimming removed 5 bases from V and 3 bases from J; junction bases left unmatched: 4. Germline CDR1 reads MGHRA; CDR2 reads YSYEKL. The CDR3 contains 13 residues. DNA for the CDR3: TGCGCCAGCAGCAACCACAGGGGCTACGAGCAGTACTTC. Its translation is CASSNHRGYEQYF.

V and J are TRBV20-1 and TRBJ2-1; 9 bases align to TRBD2. V shed 6 bases and J 1 base; nucleotides not matched to a gene: 7. Germline CDR1 reads DFQATT; CDR2 reads SNEGSKA (reference sequence). The CDR3 is made up of 15 amino acids. The DNA of the CDR3 is TGCAGTGCCCCCCAGGGACTAGCATCCTACAATGAGCAGTTCTTC. This sequence encodes CSAPQGLASYNEQFF.

This clonotype was picked up a small number of times. The V gene is TRBV7-9, the J gene TRBJ2-7; 8 bases agree with TRBD1. The CDR3 sequence is 14 residues long. Trimming at V came to 8 bases and at J to 4 bases, leaving 10 bases not matched to a gene. CDR1 SEHNR and CDR2 FQNEAQ come from the germline V gene (reference sequence). In DNA, the CDR3 is TGTGCCAGCGGAGATAACAGGGGGAGGTACGAGCAGTACTTC. Translation gives CASGDNRGRYEQYF. The full variable domain, rest sourced from reference TRBV7-9 and TRBJ2-7, is DTGVSQNPRHKITKRGQNVTFRCDPISEHNRLYWYRQTLGQGPEFLTYFQNEAQLEKSRLLSDRFSAERPKGSFSTLEIQRTEQGDSAMYLCASGDNRGRYEQYFGPGTRLTVT.

The J gene is TRBJ2-3, the V gene TRBV6-5; TRBD2 matches at 10 bases. The germline V gene has CDR1 MNHEY and CDR2 SVGAGI. V shed 7 bases, J shed 5 bases, and the junction held 3 bases outside the gene matches. The CDR3 extends over 13 amino acids. The CDR3 spells CASTAGGLDTQYF. DNA of the CDR3: TGTGCCAGCACAGCGGGGGGGTTAGATACGCAGTATTTT.

The gene calls are TRBV6-5 and TRBJ2-2; tentative D call: TRBD1 (6 bases). Per germline, CDR1 MNHEY and CDR2 SVGAGI. The V and J ends lost 6 bases and 0 bases respectively, with 17 bases between them. The CDR3 consists of 17 residues. The CDR3 here is CASSLRTEITNTGELFF. As DNA, the CDR3 is TGTGCCAGCAGCCTCCGGACAGAAATTACGAACACCGGGGAGCTGTTTTTT.

This chain uses TRBV4-1 with TRBJ2-5; D is ambiguous. Trimming pared 6 bases from V and 3 bases from J, leaving 11 bases between. Per the germline V gene, CDR1 is MGHRA and CDR2 is YSYEKL. This CDR3 comprises 13 residues. The CDR3 spells CASSQTVEETQYF. The CDR3 DNA reads TGCGCCAGCAGTCAGACGGTAGAAGAGACCCAGTACTTC.

This clonotype was detected only a few times. The V and J genes are TRBV27 and TRBJ2-7; 10 bases are a match to TRBD1. Germline V CDR1 and CDR2: MNHEY, SMNVEV (reference sequence). The CDR3 runs to 16 residues. With 2 bases clipped from V and 8 bases from J, the junction kept 12 bases outside the gene matches. This CDR3 reads CASSLKAPGQGLKQYF. Written as DNA, the CDR3 is TGTGCCAGCAGTTTAAAGGCCCCGGGACAGGGGTTAAAGCAGTACTTC.